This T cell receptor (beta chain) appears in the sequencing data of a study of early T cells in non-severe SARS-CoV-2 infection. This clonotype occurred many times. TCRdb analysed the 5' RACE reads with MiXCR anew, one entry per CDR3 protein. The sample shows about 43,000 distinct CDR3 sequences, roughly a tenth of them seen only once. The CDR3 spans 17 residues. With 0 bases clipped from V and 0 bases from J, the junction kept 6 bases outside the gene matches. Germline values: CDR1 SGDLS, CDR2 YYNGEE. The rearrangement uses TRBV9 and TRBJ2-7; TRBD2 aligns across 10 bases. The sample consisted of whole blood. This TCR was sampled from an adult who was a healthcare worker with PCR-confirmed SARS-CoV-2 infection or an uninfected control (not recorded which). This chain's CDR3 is CASSVGGTSGDSYEQYF. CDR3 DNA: TGTGCCAGCAGCGTAGGCGGAACTAGCGGGGACTCCTACGAGCAGTACTTC.